The 20 T cell receptor beta chains below were found in one sample sequenced in a study of metastatic and nonmetastatic thyroid tumors. Before thyroid surgery, none of the patients had received any treatment. TCRdb reanalyzed the PCR reads via MiXCR. This sample has approximately 19,000 clones, with approximately 24% found just once. Specimen: tumor tissue. Receptors were obtained from a male donor with papillary thyroid cancer or a benign thyroid nodule (not recorded which). Some clones in this sample may be carry-over from other donors' samples.

This clone was seen many times. The chain employs TRBV7-9 and TRBJ2-1, with D tentatively TRBD1 (5 bases). This CDR3 spans 14 amino acids. From germline, CDR1 is SEHNR and CDR2 FQNEAQ (reference sequence). V lost 1 base to trimming and J lost 4 bases, with 8 bases between them. CDR3 nucleotide sequence: TGTGCCAGCAGCTTAGGACAGATTTACAATGAGCAGTTCTTC. Protein: CASSLGQIYNEQFF.

This clone is labeled medium-sized. V usage is TRBV20-1 and J usage is TRBJ1-1, with a weak D call TRBD1 (6 bases). CDR1 DFQATT and CDR2 SNEGSKA come from the germline V gene (reference sequence). Trimming stripped 3 bases from V and 4 bases from J, with 18 bases between. This CDR3 has 15 amino acids. The CDR3 DNA reads TGCAGTGCTAGGGAGCCGGGGGGCGGGGGCACTGAAGCTTTCTTT. Its protein product is CSAREPGGGGTEAFF.

J is TRBJ2-1 and V is TRBV6-2 or TRBV6-3; TRBD2 is a possible D gene (5 bases). The CDR3 loop spans 13 amino acids. Trimming removed 4 bases from V and 5 bases from J, with 9 bases in between. Looked up from germline, CDR1 is MNHEY and CDR2 is SVGEGT. CDR3 in amino acids: CASSSDFHNEQFF. In DNA, the CDR3 is TGTGCCAGCAGTTCGGACTTTCACAATGAGCAGTTCTTC.

A remark on this clone: A much larger clone is a single base away; this may be a read error. This chain connects TRBV10-2 to TRBJ2-3, with 7 bases identical to TRBD2. Per germline, CDR1 WSHSY and CDR2 SAAADI. There are 13 residues in the CDR3. The CDR3 reads CASRTSFTGTQYF. For the CDR3, the DNA is TGCGCCAGCAGGACTAGCTTCACAGGTACGCAGTATTTT.

This clone ranks as medium-sized. This rearrangement joins TRBV10-3 to TRBJ2-3; no definite D call. The CDR3 extends over 14 amino acids. Trimming took off 0 bases at V and 3 bases at J, with 7 bases between the two ends. Germline assignment: CDR1 ENHRY and CDR2 SYGVKD. Here the CDR3 reads CAISESSKTDTQYF. DNA for the CDR3: TGTGCCATCAGTGAGTCGTCCAAAACAGATACGCAGTATTTT.

This clone has ten or more counts. The chain has TRBV9 and TRBJ1-2; 7 positions agree with TRBD1. The CDR3 totals 13 residues. V gave up 3 bases and J gave up 4 bases; unmatched junction bases: 3. CDR1 is SGDLS and CDR2 is YYNGEE in the germline V gene. In nucleotides, the CDR3 is TGTGCCAGCAGCGCGGACAGGATCTATGGCTACACCTTC. This translates into CASSADRIYGYTF.

This clone was recorded a few times. Without the conserved terminal phenylalanine or tryptophan, this CDR3 likely stems from a read error. The chain carries TRBV27 and TRBJ1-4; D unresolved. The germline V gene encodes CDR1 MNHEY and CDR2 SMNVEV (reference sequence). Trimming removed 6 bases at V and 0 bases at J, with 8 bases between. The CDR3 runs to 14 residues. The CDR3 loop reads CASRWRATNEKLFS. For the CDR3, the DNA is TGTGCCAGCAGGTGGCGGGCAACTAATGAAAAACTGTTTTCT.

This clone was seen at least ten times. The J gene is TRBJ2-1, the V gene TRBV30, with 10 nucleotides matching TRBD2. CDR1 and CDR2 from the germline V gene are GTSNPN and SVGIG (reference sequence). The CDR3 runs 16 residues. The ends lost 0 bases at V and 2 bases at J; junction bases unmatched: 4. CDR3 DNA sequence: TGTGCCTGGAGTGTTCATAGCGGGAGGCCCTACAATGAGCAGTTCTTC. It translates to CAWSVHSGRPYNEQFF.

This clone is deemed medium-sized. The V and J genes are TRBV11-2 and TRBJ2-7, with 10 bases lining up with TRBD1. The CDR3 extends over 13 amino acids. V lost 5 bases and J lost 6; bases outside the gene matches: 4. The germline V gene has CDR1 SGHAT and CDR2 FQNNGV. The CDR3 sequence: CASSTTGGGEQYF. The CDR3 DNA reads as TGTGCCAGCAGCACGACAGGGGGCGGCGAGCAGTACTTC.

This clone was found many times. The rearrangement links TRBV29-1 to TRBJ2-1; 9 bases map to TRBD2. The V gene's germline CDR1 is SQVTM and CDR2 ANQGSEA. V lost 5 bases to trimming and J lost 9 bases; unmatched junction nucleotides: 5. The CDR3 is 12 residues long. Here the CDR3 DNA reads TGCAGCGTTCGAAGACTAGCGGCTGAGCAGTTCTTC. It encodes CSVRRLAAEQFF.

The V call is TRBV11-3, the J call TRBJ1-1; TRBD1 is a possible D gene (6 bases). This CDR3 comprises 14 residues. V was clipped by 5 bases and J by 1 base, with 11 bases between them. CDR1 is SGHNT, CDR2 YENEEA, per germline. In DNA form, the CDR3 reads TGTGCCAGCAGCCTCGGGGGCCCGAACACTGAAGCTTTCTTT. Protein: CASSLGGPNTEAFF.

The table lists this clone with many counts. Other nucleotide sequences in the sample specify the same CDR3. J is TRBJ2-2 and V is TRBV11-2, with 11 positions matching TRBD1. J lost 6 bases, V lost 5 bases, and 11 bases had no gene match. Germline lookup yields CDR1 SGHAT and CDR2 FQNNGV. CDR3 length equals 17 residues. Here the CDR3 DNA reads TGTGCCAGCAGCCCCATCTCCGGGACAGGGGGGGCCGGGGAGCTGTTTTTT. It specifies CASSPISGTGGAGELFF. The whole variable domain, filled in from reference TRBV11-2 and TRBJ2-2, reads EAGVAQSPRYKIIEKRQSVAFWCNPISGHATLYWYQQILGQGPKLLIQFQNNGVVDDSQLPKDRFSAERLKGVDSTLKIQPAKLEDSAVYLCASSPISGTGGAGELFFGEGSRLTVL.

This clone is medium-sized (0.01 to 0.1%) in the sample. This rearrangement joins TRBV28 to TRBJ1-2; possibly TRBD1 for D (5 bases). Trimming removed 7 bases from V and 8 bases from J, with 11 bases in between. The CDR3 runs 11 residues. Germline V gives CDR1 MDHEN, CDR2 SYDVKM. The CDR3, as DNA: TGTGCCAGCACCGCGGGGGTGGGCTACACCTTC. This sequence encodes CASTAGVGYTF.

Only a few counts were recorded for this clone. The chain carries TRBV10-3 and TRBJ1-1; D gene unclear. This CDR3 spans 11 amino acids. Trimming took off 7 bases at V and 4 bases at J, with 7 bases between the two ends. CDR1 is ENHRY, CDR2 SYGVKD, per germline. The CDR3 region has the DNA TGTGCCATCAAGGGAGCCACTGAAGCTTTCTTT. Its translation is CAIKGATEAFF.

This clone appeared many times. This sequence joins TRBV28 and TRBJ2-7, with D tentatively TRBD2 (7 bases). Germline loops: CDR1 MDHEN, CDR2 SYDVKM. Trimming pared 6 bases from V and 2 bases from J, leaving 20 bases between. The CDR3 contains 16 residues. CDR3 nucleotides: TGTGCCAGCAGCCCCATCTTAGGGGGAGGGGCCTACGAGCAGTACTTC. It yields the protein CASSPILGGGAYEQYF.

This clone was picked up many times. This sequence joins TRBV6-2 or TRBV6-3 and TRBJ2-1; D might be TRBD2 (6 bases). The germline V gene encodes CDR1 MNHEY and CDR2 SVGEGT. V was trimmed by 6 bases and J by 2 bases, leaving 11 bases between them. This CDR3 has 14 residues. The CDR3 region is CASRLGGTYNEQFF. CDR3 in DNA: TGTGCCAGCAGGTTGGGGGGAACCTACAATGAGCAGTTCTTC.

This clone is labeled medium-sized. The gene calls are TRBV11-2 and TRBJ1-2; unclear D gene. CDR3 length equals 14 residues. Germline CDR1 and CDR2: SGHAT and FQNNGV. Deletions cut 3 bases from V and 4 bases from J, with 12 bases between. CDR3 in amino acids: CASSFSGTLYGYTF. For the CDR3, the DNA is TGTGCCAGCAGCTTCTCAGGAACTCTCTATGGCTACACCTTC.

This clone was seen many times. The chain has TRBV28 and TRBJ1-2; no clear D gene. Trimming pared 5 bases from V and 8 bases from J, leaving 15 bases between. Germline V CDR1 and CDR2: MDHEN, SYDVKM. The CDR3 is 13 residues long. CDR3 sequence reads: CASSLLVYEGYTF. In DNA form, the CDR3 reads TGTGCCAGCAGTCTATTGGTCTACGAGGGCTACACCTTC.

This clone qualifies as medium-sized. V gene TRBV6-2 or TRBV6-3 combines with J gene TRBJ1-2, with TRBD1 as a possible D gene (5 bases). Germline V lookup: CDR1 MNHEY, CDR2 SVGEGT. Trimming cost V 0 bases and J 3 bases, with 11 bases left between them. The CDR3 is 15 residues long. CDR3 in amino acids: CASSYSRGKDYGYTF. The CDR3 DNA sequence: TGTGCCAGCAGTTACTCGCGGGGGAAGGACTATGGCTACACCTTC.

This clone is medium-sized. The CDR3 DNA reads as TGTGCCAGCAGCTTCACATGGGACAATGAGCAGTTCTTC. This codes for CASSFTWDNEQFF. The chain has TRBV7-2 and TRBJ2-1; D is uncertain. V gave up 3 bases and J gave up 5 bases, with 8 bases separating them. The CDR3 loop spans 13 amino acids. The germline V gene encodes CDR1 SGHTA and CDR2 FQGNSA.